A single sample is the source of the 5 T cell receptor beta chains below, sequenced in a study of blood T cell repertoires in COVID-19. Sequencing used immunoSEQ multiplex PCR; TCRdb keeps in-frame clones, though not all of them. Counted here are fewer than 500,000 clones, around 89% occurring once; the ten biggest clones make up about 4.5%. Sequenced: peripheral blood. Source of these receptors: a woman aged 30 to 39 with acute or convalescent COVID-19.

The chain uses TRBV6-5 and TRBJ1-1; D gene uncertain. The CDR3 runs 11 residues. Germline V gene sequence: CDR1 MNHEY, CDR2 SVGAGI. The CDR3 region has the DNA TGTGTCGTAAGAGTGAACACTGAAGCTTTCTTT. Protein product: CVVRVNTEAFF.

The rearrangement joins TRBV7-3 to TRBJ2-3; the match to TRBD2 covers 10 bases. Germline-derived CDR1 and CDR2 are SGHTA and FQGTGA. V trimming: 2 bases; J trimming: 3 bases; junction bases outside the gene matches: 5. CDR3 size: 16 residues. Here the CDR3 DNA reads TGTGCCAGCAGCTTAGGGTCTAGCGGGGGTACAGATACGCAGTATTTT. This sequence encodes CASSLGSSGGTDTQYF.

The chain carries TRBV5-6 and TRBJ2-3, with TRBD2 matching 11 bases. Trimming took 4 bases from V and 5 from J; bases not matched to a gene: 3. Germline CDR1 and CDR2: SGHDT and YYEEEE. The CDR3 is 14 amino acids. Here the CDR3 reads CASSPLAGGDTQYF. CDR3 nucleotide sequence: TGTGCCAGCAGCCCGCTAGCGGGGGGAGATACGCAGTATTTT.

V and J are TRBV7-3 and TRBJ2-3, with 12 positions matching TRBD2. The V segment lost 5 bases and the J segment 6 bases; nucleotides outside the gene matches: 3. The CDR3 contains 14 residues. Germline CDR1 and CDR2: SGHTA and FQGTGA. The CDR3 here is CASSTGTSGDTQYF. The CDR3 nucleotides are TGTGCCAGCAGCACCGGGACTAGCGGGGATACGCAGTATTTT.

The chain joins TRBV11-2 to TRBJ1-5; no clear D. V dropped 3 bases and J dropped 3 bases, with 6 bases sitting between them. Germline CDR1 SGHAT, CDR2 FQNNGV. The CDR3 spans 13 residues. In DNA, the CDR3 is TGTGCCAGCAGCTTGGGCACCAATCAGCCCCAGCATTTT. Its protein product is CASSLGTNQPQHF.